This T cell receptor (beta chain) is drawn from a study of PD-1 blockade in classical Hodgkin lymphoma. Note on this clone: Its target is unknown.

Produced via immunoSEQ multiplex PCR; TCRdb's table is partial and in-frame only. The data contain about 28,000 clones, about 80% of them seen just once; the ten biggest clones take up around 15%. The length of the CDR3 is 16 residues. With 4 bases removed from V and 1 base from J, the gap between germline ends came to 15 bases. Germline assignment: CDR1 SGHDN and CDR2 FVKESK. This sample's time point: cycle 4 day 1 (C4D1), after five to seven weeks of nivolumab. In every patient, relapse followed autologous stem cell transplantation, while exposure to brentuximab vedotin differed. Study-wide findings and caveats: Unlike CD8+ TCR diversity, which did not rise significantly by C4D1, CD4+ TCR diversity did.

Material: peripheral blood mononuclear cells (PBMCs), obtained before the fourth cycle of nivolumab. This clonotype originated in a human donor with classical Hodgkin lymphoma. The V gene is TRBV14, the J gene TRBJ2-3; possibly TRBD1 for D (6 bases). The chain's CDR3 is CASSLVGRGGTDTQYF. In DNA, the CDR3 is TGTGCCAGCAGCCTAGTTGGCAGGGGCGGCACAGATACGCAGTATTTT.